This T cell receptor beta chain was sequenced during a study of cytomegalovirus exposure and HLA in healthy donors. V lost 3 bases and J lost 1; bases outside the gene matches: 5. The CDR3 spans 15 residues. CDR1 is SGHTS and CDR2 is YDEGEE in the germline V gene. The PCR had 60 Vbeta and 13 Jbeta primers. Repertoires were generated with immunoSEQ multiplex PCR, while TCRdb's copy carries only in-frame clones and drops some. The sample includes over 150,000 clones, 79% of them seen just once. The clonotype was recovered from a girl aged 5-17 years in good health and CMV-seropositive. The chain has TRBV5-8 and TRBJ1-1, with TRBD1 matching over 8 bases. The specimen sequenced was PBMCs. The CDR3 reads CASSSTGTGNTEAFF. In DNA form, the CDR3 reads TGTGCCAGCAGCTCAACCGGGACAGGGAACACTGAAGCTTTCTTT.